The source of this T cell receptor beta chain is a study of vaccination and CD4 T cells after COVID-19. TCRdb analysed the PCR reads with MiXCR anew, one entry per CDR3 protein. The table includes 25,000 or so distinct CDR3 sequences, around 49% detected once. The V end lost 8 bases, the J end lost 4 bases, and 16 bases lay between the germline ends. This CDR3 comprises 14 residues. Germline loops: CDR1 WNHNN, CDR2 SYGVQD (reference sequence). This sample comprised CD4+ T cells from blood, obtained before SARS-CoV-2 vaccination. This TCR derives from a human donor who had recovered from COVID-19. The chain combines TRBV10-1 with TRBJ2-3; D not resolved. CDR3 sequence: CASQMDGEADTQYF. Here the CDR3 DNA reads TGCGCCAGCCAAATGGACGGCGAGGCAGATACGCAGTATTTT.